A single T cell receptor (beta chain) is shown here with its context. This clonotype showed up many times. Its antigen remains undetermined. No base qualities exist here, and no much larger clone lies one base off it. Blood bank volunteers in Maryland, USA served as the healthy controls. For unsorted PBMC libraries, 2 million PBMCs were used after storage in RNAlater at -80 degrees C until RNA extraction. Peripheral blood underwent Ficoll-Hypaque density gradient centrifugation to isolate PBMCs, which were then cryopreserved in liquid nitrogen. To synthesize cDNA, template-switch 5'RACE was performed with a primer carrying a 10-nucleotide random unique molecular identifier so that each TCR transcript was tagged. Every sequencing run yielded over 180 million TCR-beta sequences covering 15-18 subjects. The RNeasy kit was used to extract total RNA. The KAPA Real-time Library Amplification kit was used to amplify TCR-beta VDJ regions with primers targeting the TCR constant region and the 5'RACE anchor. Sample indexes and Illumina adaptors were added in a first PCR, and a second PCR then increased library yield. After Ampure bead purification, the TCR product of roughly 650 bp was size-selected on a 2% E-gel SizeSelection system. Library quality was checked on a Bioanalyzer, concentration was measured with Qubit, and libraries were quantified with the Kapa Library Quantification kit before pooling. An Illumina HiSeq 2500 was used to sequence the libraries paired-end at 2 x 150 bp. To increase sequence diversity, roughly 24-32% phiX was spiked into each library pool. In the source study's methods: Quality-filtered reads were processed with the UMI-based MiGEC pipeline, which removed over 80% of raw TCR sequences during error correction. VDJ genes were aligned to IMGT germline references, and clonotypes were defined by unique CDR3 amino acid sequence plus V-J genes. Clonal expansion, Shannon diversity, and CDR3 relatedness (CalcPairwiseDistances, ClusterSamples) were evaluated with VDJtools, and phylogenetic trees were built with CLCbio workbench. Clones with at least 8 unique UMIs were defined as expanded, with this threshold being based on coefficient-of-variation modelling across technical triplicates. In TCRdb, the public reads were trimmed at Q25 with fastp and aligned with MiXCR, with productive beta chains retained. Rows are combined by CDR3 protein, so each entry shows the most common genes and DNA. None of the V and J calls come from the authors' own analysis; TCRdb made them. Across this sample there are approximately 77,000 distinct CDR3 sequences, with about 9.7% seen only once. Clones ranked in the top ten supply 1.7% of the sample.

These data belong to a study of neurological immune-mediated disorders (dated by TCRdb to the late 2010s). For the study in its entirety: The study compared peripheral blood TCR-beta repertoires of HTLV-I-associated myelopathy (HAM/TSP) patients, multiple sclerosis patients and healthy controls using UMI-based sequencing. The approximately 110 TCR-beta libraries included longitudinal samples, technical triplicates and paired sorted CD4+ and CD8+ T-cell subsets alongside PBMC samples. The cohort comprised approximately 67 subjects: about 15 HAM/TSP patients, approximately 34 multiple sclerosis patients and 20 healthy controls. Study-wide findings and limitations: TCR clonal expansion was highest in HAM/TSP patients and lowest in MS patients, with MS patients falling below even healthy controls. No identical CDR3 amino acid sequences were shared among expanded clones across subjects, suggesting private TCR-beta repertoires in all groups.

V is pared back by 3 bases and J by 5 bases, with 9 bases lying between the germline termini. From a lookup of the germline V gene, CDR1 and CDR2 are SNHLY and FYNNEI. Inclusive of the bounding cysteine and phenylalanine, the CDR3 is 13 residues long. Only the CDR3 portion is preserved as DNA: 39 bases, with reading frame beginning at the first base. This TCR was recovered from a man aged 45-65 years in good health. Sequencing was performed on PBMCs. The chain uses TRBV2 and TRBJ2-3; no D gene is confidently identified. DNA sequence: TGTGCCAGCAGTGATGGTTGGGTAGATACGCAGTATTTT. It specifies CASSDGWVDTQYF.